Here is one T cell receptor beta chain with its context. CDR1 is MNHNS and CDR2 is SASEGT in the germline V gene. Trimming removed 7 bases at V and 0 bases at J, with 13 bases between. The CDR3 has 15 residues. The data stem from a study of PD-L1 blockade in urothelial cancer. TCRdb's copy holds only in-frame clones and misses some; the assay was immunoSEQ multiplex PCR. Here the sample spans about 70,000 clones, under 90% being singletons. The sample here was PBMCs, taken around atezolizumab (anti-PD-L1) treatment. The TCR was taken from a man between 65 and 85 years old with urothelial cancer. V and J are TRBV6-1 and TRBJ2-1; D is perhaps TRBD2 (6 bases). The CDR3 sequence: CASTRDSRSYNEQFF. The DNA for the CDR3 is TGTGCCAGCACGCGGGACTCCCGCTCCTACAATGAGCAGTTCTTC.